What follows is one TCR beta chain and its context. This clonotype was picked up a small number of times. No antigen is known for it. Base qualities are not at hand, and no much larger clone is one base apart. The CDR3, from cysteine to phenylalanine, totals 15 residues. Just CDR3 DNA is preserved here, 45 bases in frame from base 1. The germline V end is reduced by 5 bases and the J end by 3 bases; junction bases left unmatched: 10. The library came from PCR. These reads were obtained on an Illumina HiSeq 2500. Molecular barcoding was employed in the preparation of TCR libraries, with unique molecular identifiers being used to normalize TCRbeta repertoire quantification. TCRdb's own reprocessing of the public reads used fastp at Q25 and MiXCR and kept productive beta chains. Duplicate CDR3 protein sequences are folded into a single record with the most common DNA and genes. In all, the sample holds hundreds of thousands of distinct CDR3 sequences, and approximately 15% of those were seen once. Around two fifths of the sample belongs to the ten largest clones.

This record comes from a study of T-cell reconstitution after alpha-beta-depleted transplantation in children listed by TCRdb under 2016. Context from the whole study: Using TCR repertoire profiling, the study quantitatively followed how T-cell immune reconstitution unfolded in children after TCRalphabeta/CD19-depleted allogeneic hematopoietic cell transplantation.

The treatment or condition label, as the study defines it: allogeneic hematopoietic cell transplantation with graft depleted of TCRalphabeta T cells and CD19 B cells. The transplant recipients were children given TCRalphabeta/CD19-depleted allogeneic hematopoietic cell grafts. The full study reports these points: Over subsequent months, a decline in hyperexpanded clone frequencies was noted, and after one year, T-cell counts and TCRbeta diversity were mostly ascribed to newly produced T cells. The apparently early recovery of alphabetaT-cell counts about two months after transplant reportedly depended on only several hundred rapidly expanded clones that came from non-depleted graft cells. The high TCRbeta diversity at day 60 in some patients was ascribed to recipient T cells and intrathymic progenitors that had survived conditioning.

The sample was PBMCs, mostly from graft donor cells, taken 360 days after TCRalphabeta/CD19-depleted stem cell transplant. The chain is assembled from TRBV12-3 or TRBV12-4 and TRBJ2-7, with 7 central nucleotides matching TRBD1. The receptor was isolated from a male patient aged 2-10 years who had a stem cell transplant for acute lymphoblastic leukemia, so the T cells may come from the graft donor. The CDR3 in this case is CASSVGPGQNYEQYF. The DNA reads as follows: TGTGCCAGCAGTGTAGGACCGGGACAGAACTACGAGCAGTACTTC.